The 8 T cell receptor beta chains below were found in one sample sequenced in a study of human T cells and chemical hapten exposure. The time point denotes: pre-sensitization, week 0. Treatment denoted: therapeutic diphenylcyclopropenone sensitization with weekly scalp DPC. Using its own MiXCR run on the RACE reads, TCRdb lists one record per CDR3 protein. The sample has 300,000 to 400,000 distinct CDR3 sequences, 4% to 6% seen once. Material: whole blood, obtained in connection with sensitization to the hapten diphenylcyclopropenone (DPC). The source is a woman in her 50s with alopecia areata. Some clones in this sample may be carry-over from other donors' samples.

In its sample, this clonotype was seen many times. The chain combines TRBV28 with TRBJ1-2; D is uncertain. Looked up from germline, CDR1 is MDHEN and CDR2 is SYDVKM. V was pared by 5 bases and J by 8 bases, with 21 bases between. This CDR3 is 15 amino acids long. The CDR3 nucleotides read TGTGCCAGCAGTATGATTCTGCTGCCGTCGTCGGGCTACACCTTC. Amino acids: CASSMILLPSSGYTF.

This clonotype was seen a few times. J is TRBJ1-2 and V is TRBV27; 11 positions match TRBD1. The J segment lost 7 bases and the V segment lost 2 bases, leaving 12 bases of the junction unmatched. Germline CDR1 is MNHEY and CDR2 is SMNVEV (reference sequence). The CDR3 covers 17 residues. The CDR3 DNA follows: TGTGCCAGCAGTTTAGACCCTGCCGGGACAGGGGGAATTGGCTACACCTTC. Amino acids: CASSLDPAGTGGIGYTF.

The table lists this clonotype with a few counts. The V call is TRBV29-1, the J call TRBJ2-1, with D possibly TRBD1 on 6 matching bases. The V end was cut by 3 bases, the J end by 8 bases, with 14 bases between. Germline loops: CDR1 SQVTM, CDR2 ANQGSEA. This CDR3 contains 13 residues. The CDR3 DNA reads as TGCAGCGTTGACAGGGGACCCACCGATGAGCAGTTCTTC. Encoded protein: CSVDRGPTDEQFF.

There are many counts of this clonotype. The chain links TRBV7-7 to TRBJ2-3; unclear D gene. The CDR3 totals 15 residues. Germline-derived CDR1 and CDR2 are SSHAT and FNYEAQ (reference sequence). Trimming pared 3 bases from V and 2 bases from J, leaving 12 bases between. CDR3: CASSLSNSPTDTQYF. The DNA for the CDR3 is TGTGCCAGCAGCTTGTCAAATAGCCCCACAGATACGCAGTATTTT. The complete variable domain, with remaining parts taken from reference TRBV7-7 and TRBJ2-3, reads GAGVSQSPRYKVTKRGQDVTLRCDPISSHATLYWYQQALGQGPEFLTYFNYEAQPDKSGLPSDRFSAERPEGSISTLTIQRTEQRDSAMYRCASSLSNSPTDTQYFGPGTRLTVL.

This clonotype was seen only a few times. V gene TRBV4-1 combines with J gene TRBJ1-2, with TRBD1 matching over 8 bases. This CDR3 contains 16 residues. Germline values: CDR1 MGHRA, CDR2 YSYEKL. V lost 0 bases and J lost 7; bases outside the gene matches: 10. CDR3: CASSQDVPGGAGGYTF. Here the CDR3 DNA reads TGCGCCAGCAGCCAAGATGTCCCAGGGGGCGCCGGTGGCTACACCTTC.

This clonotype has ten or more counts. The J gene is TRBJ2-7, the V gene TRBV30; D unclear. Germline V gene sequence: CDR1 GTSNPN, CDR2 SVGIG (reference sequence). V lost 4 bases, J lost 2 bases, and 9 bases lay in between. There are 12 residues in the CDR3. This CDR3 is CAWTRFPYEQYF. DNA for the CDR3: TGTGCCTGGACGCGGTTCCCCTACGAGCAGTACTTC.

In its sample, this clonotype was seen many times. CDR3 sequence reads: CASSQPGQGPETQYF. CDR3 DNA sequence: TGCGCCAGCAGCCAACCTGGACAGGGCCCAGAGACCCAGTACTTC. The V gene is TRBV5-1, the J gene TRBJ2-5; TRBD1 matches at 8 bases. Losses at the gene ends were 4 bases for V and 4 bases for J; bases not matched to a gene: 9. This CDR3 spans 15 amino acids. Germline CDR1 and CDR2: SGHRS and YFSETQ.

Many counts were recorded for this clonotype. The chain recombines TRBV7-2 with TRBJ2-3, with 7 bases aligning to TRBD2. Germline V gene data show CDR1 as SGHTA and CDR2 as FQGNSA. The CDR3 has 16 residues. Trimming at V came to 4 bases and at J to 0 bases, leaving 7 bases not matched to a gene. The CDR3 protein is CASSYMGRASTDTQYF. In DNA, the CDR3 is TGTGCCAGCAGCTATATGGGGAGGGCAAGCACAGATACGCAGTATTTT.